This T cell receptor (beta chain) was retrieved from a study of T-cell reconstitution after alpha-beta-depleted transplantation in children. Germline lookup yields CDR1 LNHDA and CDR2 SQIVND (reference sequence). This CDR3 is 15 amino acids long. V was pared by 9 bases and J by 0 bases, with 15 bases between. The authors prepared the TCRbeta library with unique molecular identifiers. TCRdb re-called the PCR reads with MiXCR, one entry per CDR3 protein. The sample shows 640,000 or so distinct CDR3 sequences, about 15% of them seen only once. The sequences come from PBMCs from the stem cell graft donor, collected from the stem cell graft. The receptor was derived from a human donor who donated a stem cell graft to a child with acute myeloid leukemia. The chain uses TRBV19 and TRBJ1-5, with D unclear. The CDR3, as DNA: TGTGCCAGCGACCTCTCAGACTTTAGCAATCAGCCCCAGCATTTT. Its protein is CASDLSDFSNQPQHF.